Below are 8 T cell receptor beta chains sequenced from a single sample in a study of spatial heterogeneity in lung cancer (dated by TCRdb to the late 2010s). The method behind the library was 5' RACE. Sequencing was carried out with a NextSeq 500. TCRdb applied fastp at Q25 and MiXCR to the public reads, then kept only in-frame beta chains. Rows are unified per CDR3 protein, each entry keeping the most common DNA and genes. The sample data list 5,500 to 8,500 distinct CDR3 sequences, and 3% to 3.5% of these were observed just once. The ten largest clones represent 20% to 25% of the sample. Overall results and qualifications from the work: A correlation was observed between the number of expanded intratumoral alpha and beta TCRs and the tumor nonsynonymous mutation count.

The meaning of the sample's time point label: sample taken at primary tumor resection. Their target antigens are unknown. Sequencing used lung tumor tissue, obtained at surgery. The receptor source for this set is a male donor with early-stage non-small cell lung cancer.

This clonotype turned up a few times. The chain links TRBV5-4 to TRBJ2-2; D ambiguous. This CDR3 is 13 amino acids long. Germline-derived CDR1 and CDR2 are SGHNT and YYREEE (reference sequence). V was clipped by 4 bases and J by 4 bases, with 8 bases between them. In DNA, the CDR3 is TGTGCCAGCAGCCCCGATGTCACCGGGGAGCTGTTTTTT. Residues: CASSPDVTGELFF.

This clonotype was counted many times. The J gene is TRBJ1-1, the V gene TRBV7-8; D possibly corresponds to TRBD1 (5 bases). This CDR3 is 17 amino acids long. V was clipped by 5 bases and J by 1 base, with 20 bases between them. Per the germline V gene, CDR1 is SGHVS and CDR2 is FQNEAQ. For the CDR3, the DNA is TGTGCCAGCAGCCCATTCTTATCTGACAGTCCGAACACTGAAGCTTTCTTT. Its protein is CASSPFLSDSPNTEAFF.

This clonotype is medium-sized within its sample. The chain couples TRBV7-9 to TRBJ2-7; the D is unclear. V lost 0 bases, J lost 4 bases, and 7 bases lay in between. There are 13 residues in the CDR3. The germline gives CDR1 SEHNR, CDR2 FQNEAQ (reference sequence). The CDR3 sequence: CASSLAGLYEQYF. The CDR3, as DNA: TGTGCCAGCAGCTTAGCAGGGCTTTACGAGCAGTACTTC.

This clonotype was detected ten times or more. V is TRBV3-1 and J is TRBJ2-7; 8 bases align to TRBD2. This CDR3 contains 15 residues. Germline V gene data show CDR1 as LGHDT and CDR2 as YNNKEL (reference sequence). V shed 0 bases and J 2 bases; nucleotides not matched to a gene: 3. The CDR3 DNA follows: TGTGCCAGCAGCCAAGAATTAGCGGGGCCCTACGAGCAGTACTTC. It encodes CASSQELAGPYEQYF.

This clonotype was counted many times. The CDR3 protein is CASSLPSGGDEQFF. In DNA form, the CDR3 reads TGTGCCAGCAGCTTGCCTAGCGGGGGCGATGAGCAGTTCTTC. The rearrangement joins TRBV11-2 to TRBJ2-1; 10 bases agree with TRBD2. J was trimmed by 8 bases and V by 3 bases; bases with no gene match: 4. There are 14 residues in the CDR3. The germline V gene encodes CDR1 SGHAT and CDR2 FQNNGV.

J is TRBJ2-1 and V is TRBV20-1; 13 positions agree with TRBD2. The CDR3 is 14 residues long. V was pared by 6 bases and J by 5 bases, with 4 bases of the junction left unmatched. Germline V gene sequence: CDR1 DFQATT, CDR2 SNEGSKA (reference sequence). DNA of the CDR3: TGCAGTGCCCGGACTAGCGGGGGCCACAATGAGCAGTTCTTC. It translates to CSARTSGGHNEQFF.

This clonotype has at least ten counts. The rearrangement joins TRBV6-6 to TRBJ2-3; D not resolved. CDR1 MNHNY and CDR2 SVGAGI come from the germline V gene (reference sequence). V shed 2 bases and J shed 8 bases, with 5 bases lying between them. The CDR3 runs 11 residues. For the CDR3, the DNA is TGTGCCAGCAGTTACGAATTTACGCAGTATTTT. Protein product: CASSYEFTQYF.

This clonotype was seen repeatedly, ten times or more. The chain employs TRBV29-1 and TRBJ2-1; 9 bases are a match to TRBD1. Germline V gene sequence: CDR1 SQVTM, CDR2 ANQGSEA. Trimming removed 1 base from V and 1 base from J; junction bases left unmatched: 5. The CDR3 is made up of 16 amino acids. CDR3 amino acids: CSVEGEGTGSYNEQFF. The CDR3 DNA reads as TGCAGCGTTGAAGGGGAAGGGACAGGGTCCTACAATGAGCAGTTCTTC.